The 20 T cell receptor beta chains below come from one sample, sequenced in a study of blood T cell repertoires in COVID-19. Generated by immunoSEQ multiplex PCR, the TCRdb table keeps only in-frame clones and is missing some. The repertoire holds over 300,000 clones, around nine tenths seen once, with approximately 5% in the top ten. Input material: PBMCs or T cells enriched from blood (not recorded which). All receptors come from a young woman who had recovered from COVID-19.

The chain has TRBV7-2 and TRBJ2-3; D is perhaps TRBD2 (6 bases). The CDR3 is made up of 16 amino acids. Germline lookup yields CDR1 SGHTA and CDR2 FQGNSA. Trimming cost V 1 base and J 0 bases, with 11 bases left between them. The CDR3 loop reads CASSLGGGRSTDTQYF. In DNA, the CDR3 is TGTGCCAGCAGCTTAGGAGGAGGGCGTAGCACAGATACGCAGTATTTT.

The rearrangement links TRBV5-3 to TRBJ1-2; a possible D gene is TRBD1 (6 bases). TRBV5-3 counts as an open reading frame of uncertain function. The CDR3 contains 18 residues. Between the trimmed V and J ends, which lost 0 bases and 0 bases, there was a span of 18 bases. The CDR3 coding sequence is TGTGCCAGAAGCTTGGGTCGATCGAGGGGGAGAACTAACTATGGCTACACCTTC. It is translated as CARSLGRSRGRTNYGYTF.

V is TRBV3-1 (or the pseudogene TRBV3-2) and J is TRBJ1-2; a weak D match, TRBD1 (6 bases). V was trimmed by 4 bases and J by 6 bases, leaving 12 bases between them. CDR3 size: 13 residues. Germline lookup yields CDR1 LGHDT and CDR2 YNNKEL (reference sequence). In nucleotides, the CDR3 is TGTGCCAGCAGCCCTCAGGGGAATAATGGCTACACCTTC. Its protein product is CASSPQGNNGYTF.

This chain links TRBV19 with TRBJ2-6, with 7 bases lining up with TRBD1. With 5 bases clipped from V and 0 bases from J, the junction kept 10 bases outside the gene matches. The CDR3 has 18 amino acids. Germline V gene lookup returns CDR1 LNHDA and CDR2 SQIVND (reference sequence). The CDR3 region has the DNA TGTGCCAGTAGTCCCCCGGGACAGACCCGCTCTGGGGCCAACGTCCTGACTTTC. Its translation is CASSPPGQTRSGANVLTF.

The chain recombines TRBV15 with TRBJ2-7; possibly TRBD1 for D (5 bases). V was cut by 9 bases and J by 3 bases, with 9 bases left in between. From germline, CDR1 is LNHNV and CDR2 YYDKDF (reference sequence). The CDR3 is 11 residues long. The chain's CDR3 is CATSDSYEQYF. CDR3 bases: TGTGCCACTTCCGACAGCTACGAGCAGTACTTC.

The V call is TRBV30, the J call TRBJ1-4, with D unclear. The CDR3 runs to 12 residues. The germline gives CDR1 GTSNPN, CDR2 SVGIG (reference sequence). The CDR3 coding sequence is TGTGCTGCTTACGGTCCTAATGAAAAACTGTTTTTT. Translated, it gives CAAYGPNEKLFF.

The chain joins TRBV7-9 to TRBJ1-2, with D possibly being TRBD1 (5 bases). CDR3 length: 13 amino acids. With 5 bases removed from V and 4 bases from J, the gap between germline ends came to 11 bases. Germline V gene lookup returns CDR1 SEHNR and CDR2 FQNEAQ (reference sequence). As DNA, the CDR3 is TGTGCCAGCAGCCAAACACAGGTCTATGGCTACACCTTC. It specifies CASSQTQVYGYTF.

V and J are TRBV10-3 and TRBJ1-5, with a weak D call TRBD1 (5 bases). The germline V gene encodes CDR1 ENHRY and CDR2 SYGVKD. The CDR3 spans 14 residues. V lost 3 bases, J lost 5 bases, and 11 bases lay in between. The CDR3 loop reads CAISEGARDQPQHF. The CDR3 DNA follows: TGTGCCATCAGTGAAGGGGCCAGAGATCAGCCCCAGCATTTT.

The genes are TRBV30 and TRBJ1-6; weak D call: TRBD1 (6 bases). V lost 5 bases and J lost 8, with 19 bases in between. Per the germline V gene, CDR1 is GTSNPN and CDR2 is SVGIG (reference sequence). The CDR3 extends over 15 amino acids. The DNA for the CDR3 is TGTGCCTGGGGGATCCCCCGGGGGGCTTATTCACCCCTCCACTTT. Translation gives CAWGIPRGAYSPLHF. The full variable domain, with the rest looked up from reference TRBV30 and TRBJ1-6, is SQTIHQWPATLVQPVGSPLSLECTVEGTSNPNLYWYRQAAGRGLQLLFYSVGIGQISSEVPQNLSASRPQDRQFILSSKKLLLSDSGFYLCAWGIPRGAYSPLHFGNGTRLTVT.

The genes are TRBV9 and TRBJ1-1; possible D gene TRBD1, 6 bases. CDR3 size: 13 residues. With 3 bases removed from V and 8 bases from J, the gap between germline ends came to 14 bases. Germline V lookup: CDR1 SGDLS, CDR2 YYNGEE. The CDR3 spells CASSGITGLEAFF. The CDR3 DNA reads as TGTGCCAGCAGCGGGATAACAGGGTTAGAAGCTTTCTTT.

This CDR3 reads CASSLEIGQKKAFF. The DNA for the CDR3 is TGTGCCAGCAGCTTAGAGATTGGACAGAAAAAAGCTTTCTTT. This sequence joins TRBV7-3 and TRBJ1-1; D might be TRBD1 (6 bases). The CDR3 totals 14 residues. The V gene lost 2 bases and the J gene lost 9 bases, with 16 bases spanning the gap. Per the germline V gene, CDR1 is SGHTA and CDR2 is FQGTGA.

The chain joins TRBV5-8 to TRBJ1-1, with 7 nucleotides matching TRBD1. Germline loops: CDR1 SGHTS, CDR2 YDEGEE. With V trimmed by 4 bases and J by 0 bases, 6 bases remained unmatched. The CDR3 sequence is 15 residues long. The CDR3 sequence is CASSRLTGLNTEAFF. The CDR3 DNA follows: TGTGCCAGCAGCAGACTGACAGGGCTGAACACTGAAGCTTTCTTT.

The gene calls are TRBV9 and TRBJ2-1, with D perhaps TRBD1 (5 bases). The CDR3 has 12 amino acids. V lost 4 bases and J 10 bases, leaving 12 bases between the germline ends. The V gene's germline CDR1 is SGDLS and CDR2 YYNGEE. CDR3 sequence (DNA): TGTGCCAGCAGCCCCCAGGGTGTCGAGCAGTTCTTC. This encodes CASSPQGVEQFF.

The chain uses TRBV7-3 and TRBJ1-1; D not resolved. CDR1 SGHTA and CDR2 FQGTGA come from the germline V gene. Trimming shortened V by 5 bases and J by 2 bases, and 9 bases separated the two germline ends. The CDR3 spans 13 residues. The CDR3 coding sequence is TGTGCCAGCAGCCCGGTAGTTAACACTGAAGCTTTCTTT. It encodes CASSPVVNTEAFF.

This clone was detected only once. This sequence joins TRBV5-1 and TRBJ2-5; 9 nucleotides line up with TRBD2. Germline CDR1 and CDR2: SGHRS and YFSETQ. CDR3 length equals 14 residues. With V trimmed by 6 bases and J by 5 bases, 8 bases remained unmatched. The CDR3 here is CASTLAGGLETQYF. The CDR3 DNA is TGCGCCAGCACCCTTGCGGGGGGGCTCGAGACCCAGTACTTC.

The V gene is TRBV4-1, the J gene TRBJ1-4, with D uncertain. The germline gives CDR1 MGHRA, CDR2 YSYEKL. This CDR3 spans 11 amino acids. V lost 4 bases and J lost 10, with 7 bases in between. The CDR3 DNA reads TGCGCCAGCAGCCTATCCGGAAAACTGTTTTTT. It specifies CASSLSGKLFF.

The chain is built from TRBV30 and TRBJ2-7; D gene uncertain. Trimming took off 4 bases at V and 2 bases at J, with 12 bases between the two ends. This CDR3 region has 13 residues. Germline V gives CDR1 GTSNPN, CDR2 SVGIG (reference sequence). CDR3 bases: TGTGCCTGGACCCCCCAGGCGCCCTACGAGCAGTACTTC. Encoded protein: CAWTPQAPYEQYF. Using reference TRBV30 and TRBJ2-7 for the parts outside the CDR3, the full variable domain is SQTIHQWPATLVQPVGSPLSLECTVEGTSNPNLYWYRQAAGRGLQLLFYSVGIGQISSEVPQNLSASRPQDRQFILSSKKLLLSDSGFYLCAWTPQAPYEQYFGPGTRLTVT.

The chain has TRBV30 and TRBJ2-6, with D possibly TRBD1 on 6 matching bases. The CDR3 runs 13 residues. CDR1 GTSNPN and CDR2 SVGIG come from the germline V gene (reference sequence). Trimming stripped 7 bases from V and 0 bases from J, with 7 bases between. DNA for the CDR3: TGTGCCTTGACAGGCTCTGGGGCCAACGTCCTGACTTTC. This codes for CALTGSGANVLTF.

J is TRBJ1-2 and V is TRBV3-1 (or the pseudogene TRBV3-2), with 11 bases aligning to TRBD1. V trimming: 4 bases; J trimming: 6 bases; junction bases outside the gene matches: 10. Per germline, CDR1 LGHDT and CDR2 YNNKEL (reference sequence). This CDR3 comprises 16 residues. This CDR3 is CASSPPPGQGANGYTF. The CDR3 bases are TGTGCCAGCAGCCCCCCGCCCGGACAGGGGGCTAATGGCTACACCTTC.

This chain connects TRBV9 to TRBJ1-3; possibly TRBD1 for D (5 bases). The CDR3 has 16 residues. The germline gives CDR1 SGDLS, CDR2 YYNGEE. The germline V and J ends were trimmed by 2 bases and 0 bases, with 12 bases remaining between them. The CDR3 here is CASSVSGGNSGNTIYF. CDR3 nucleotides: TGTGCCAGCAGCGTTTCGGGGGGGAACTCTGGAAACACCATATATTTT.